A single sample gave rise to the 18 T cell receptor beta chains below, sequenced in a study of CD8 T cells in ankylosing spondylitis. TCRdb re-called the 5' RACE reads through MiXCR, storing one row per CDR3 protein. This sample has some 200,000 distinct CDR3 sequences; approximately 18% occur once, and the top ten carry around 4.1%. The sample consisted of blood, either unsorted or a sorted T cell fraction (not recorded which). The receptors derive from a male donor aged 5-29 years with ankylosing spondylitis or in good health (not recorded which).

This clonotype was recorded at least ten times. The chain employs TRBV5-1 and TRBJ2-6; 7 nucleotides align to TRBD1. The CDR3 loop spans 19 amino acids. The V gene end was trimmed by 4 bases and the J gene end by 1 base; junction bases not matched to a gene: 14. The germline CDR1 and CDR2 sequences are SGHRS and YFSETQ. The CDR3 loop reads CASSTELGQVGSGANVLTF. DNA of the CDR3: TGCGCCAGCAGCACCGAATTAGGACAGGTCGGATCTGGGGCCAACGTCCTGACTTTC. The full variable domain, its missing parts supplied by reference TRBV5-1 and TRBJ2-6, is KAGVTQTPRYLIKTRGQQVTLSCSPISGHRSVSWYQQTPGQGLQFLFEYFSETQRNKGNFPGRFSGRQFSNSRSEMNVSTLELGDSALYLCASSTELGQVGSGANVLTFGAGSRLTVL.

This clonotype was counted ten times or more. The chain joins TRBV18 to TRBJ1-1; D perhaps matches TRBD1 (5 bases). V was cut by 3 bases and J by 6 bases, with 17 bases left in between. Looked up from germline, CDR1 is KGHSH and CDR2 is LQKENI. CDR3 length: 15 residues. CDR3 nucleotide sequence: TGTGCCAGCTCACCTCAAACCCAGGGTAGAGCTGAAGCTTTCTTT. Its protein is CASSPQTQGRAEAFF.

This clonotype was detected many times. The chain is built from TRBV11-2 and TRBJ2-5, with 8 bases that match TRBD2. The CDR3 runs to 18 residues. Germline V CDR1 and CDR2: SGHAT, FQNNGV. J lost 5 bases, V lost 2 bases, and 16 bases had no gene match. The DNA of the CDR3 is TGTGCCAGCAGCTTAAGTTCAGGCTGGCGGGAGGTTCGGGAGACCCAGTACTTC. This encodes CASSLSSGWREVRETQYF.

The gene calls are TRBV20-1 and TRBJ1-5, with 8 bases fitting TRBD1. Trimming cost V 3 bases and J 0 bases; bases outside gene matches: 10. There are 17 residues in the CDR3. Germline assignment: CDR1 DFQATT and CDR2 SNEGSKA (reference sequence). CDR3 sequence (DNA): TGCAGTGCTAGTCGTCAGGGGGCCCTCTATAGCAATCAGCCCCAGCATTTT. It codes for CSASRQGALYSNQPQHF.

Many counts were recorded for this clonotype. V and J are TRBV11-2 and TRBJ2-3; no reliable D call. V was trimmed by 3 bases and J by 4 bases, leaving 8 bases between them. The germline V gene has CDR1 SGHAT and CDR2 FQNNGV. The CDR3 has 13 amino acids. CDR3 DNA: TGTGCCAGCAGCTTCCAAGTCCCAGATACGCAGTATTTT. Translated: CASSFQVPDTQYF.

This clonotype has a count of ten or more. The CDR3 DNA follows: TGTGCCAGCTCAGCAGGGACAGGGTGGTTCGTCGGGGAGACCCAGTACTTC. Amino acid sequence: CASSAGTGWFVGETQYF. The V and J genes are TRBV18 and TRBJ2-5; 9 positions agree with TRBD1. V was pared by 5 bases and J by 5 bases, with 15 bases of the junction left unmatched. Germline values: CDR1 KGHSH, CDR2 LQKENI. This CDR3 is 17 amino acids long.

In this sample, this clonotype turned up many times. V usage is TRBV7-9 and J usage is TRBJ2-1; D is perhaps TRBD1 (7 bases). This CDR3 contains 14 residues. Germline V gene data show CDR1 as SEHNR and CDR2 as FQNEAQ (reference sequence). Trimming removed 2 bases at V and 7 bases at J, with 12 bases between. CDR3 in DNA: TGTGCCAGCAGCTTATTACAGGGGAGGAATGAGCAGTTCTTC. It is translated as CASSLLQGRNEQFF.

This clonotype was recorded at least ten times. The chain is built from TRBV4-3 and TRBJ1-2, with D tentatively TRBD1 (6 bases). This CDR3 is built from 16 residues. Trimming cost V 0 bases and J 3 bases, with 14 bases left between them. The germline V gene has CDR1 LGHNA and CDR2 YSLEER. The CDR3 coding sequence is TGCGCCAGCAGCCAAGATCGGGGGGCAGGGTACTATGGCTACACCTTC. Translated: CASSQDRGAGYYGYTF.

This clonotype occurred many times. V usage is TRBV20-1 and J usage is TRBJ2-5, with D unresolved. Looked up from germline, CDR1 is DFQATT and CDR2 is SNEGSKA (reference sequence). The CDR3 is 14 amino acids. Trimming took 0 bases from V and 4 from J, leaving 12 bases between them. The CDR3 sequence: CSARDPGARETQYF. DNA for the CDR3: TGCAGTGCTAGAGATCCCGGAGCAAGAGAGACCCAGTACTTC.

This chain uses TRBV2 with TRBJ2-7; TRBD2 matches 9 bases. After removal of 7 bases from V and 4 bases from J, the junction contained 2 bases not matched to a gene. Germline loops: CDR1 SNHLY, CDR2 FYNNEI. The CDR3 consists of 12 residues. CDR3 loop: CASNSGSYEQYV. DNA of the CDR3: TGTGCCAGCAATAGCGGGAGTTACGAGCAGTACGTC.

This clonotype was counted many times. The rearrangement links TRBV7-9 to TRBJ1-2; the D is unclear. The length of the CDR3 is 13 residues. Trimming cost V 2 bases and J 7 bases, with 11 bases left between them. The germline V gene has CDR1 SEHNR and CDR2 FQNEAQ (reference sequence). The CDR3: CASSLMRGSGYTF. CDR3 DNA: TGTGCCAGCAGCTTAATGCGGGGATCTGGCTACACCTTC. The full variable domain, with the rest looked up from reference TRBV7-9 and TRBJ1-2, is DTGVSQNPRHKITKRGQNVTFRCDPISEHNRLYWYRQTLGQGPEFLTYFQNEAQLEKSRLLSDRFSAERPKGSFSTLEIQRTEQGDSAMYLCASSLMRGSGYTFGSGTRLTVV.

This clonotype was observed at least ten times. The rearrangement links TRBV5-1 to TRBJ1-4; D is unclear. The germline V and J ends were trimmed by 0 bases and 0 bases, with 6 bases remaining between them. The CDR3 totals 15 residues. Germline CDR1 SGHRS, CDR2 YFSETQ. The chain's CDR3 is CASSLDRTTNEKLFF. DNA of the CDR3: TGCGCCAGCAGCTTGGACAGAACAACTAATGAAAAACTGTTTTTT.

This clonotype has more than one count but fewer than ten. The V and J genes are TRBV29-1 and TRBJ2-1, with 7 bases matching TRBD2. CDR3 length equals 16 residues. J was trimmed by 1 base and V by 1 base; bases with no gene match: 7. Germline-derived CDR1 and CDR2 are SQVTM and ANQGSEA. CDR3 coding DNA: TGCAGCGTTGAAGGGAGGCGGGGGAATTCCTACAATGAGCAGTTCTTC. Residues: CSVEGRRGNSYNEQFF.

The sample holds many counts of this clonotype. This sequence joins TRBV29-1 and TRBJ2-5; tentative D call: TRBD2 (5 bases). Trimming left V 0 bases short and J 1 base short, with 12 bases between. Per germline, CDR1 SQVTM and CDR2 ANQGSEA. The CDR3 has 15 residues. The CDR3 DNA reads as TGCAGCGTTGAAGATCTAACGGGATTCCAAGAGACCCAGTACTTC. It encodes CSVEDLTGFQETQYF.

The V gene is TRBV24-1, the J gene TRBJ1-5; D possibly corresponds to TRBD1 (6 bases). Deletions cut 4 bases from V and 0 bases from J, with 12 bases between. Per germline, CDR1 KGHDR and CDR2 SFDVKD. The CDR3 spans 16 residues. As DNA, the CDR3 is TGTGCCACCAGTGAAACAGGGAGTTATAGCAATCAGCCCCAGCATTTT. It yields the protein CATSETGSYSNQPQHF.

This chain uses TRBV10-2 with TRBJ2-1, with 8 bases aligning to TRBD2. This CDR3 is 15 amino acids long. V lost 6 bases, J lost 5 bases, and 9 bases stayed unmatched. Germline loops: CDR1 WSHSY, CDR2 SAAADI. The CDR3 spells CASRVAGHRDNEQFF. In DNA form, the CDR3 reads TGCGCCAGCAGAGTAGCGGGACACCGCGACAATGAGCAGTTCTTC.

This clonotype showed up many times. The chain couples TRBV7-8 to TRBJ2-3, with a weak D call TRBD2 (6 bases). The length of the CDR3 is 16 residues. Trimming took off 2 bases at V and 1 base at J, with 13 bases between the two ends. Germline V lookup: CDR1 SGHVS, CDR2 FQNEAQ. The CDR3, as DNA: TGTGCCAGCAGCTTAAGTCCGGGAGAAGGCACAGATACGCAGTATTTT. As protein: CASSLSPGEGTDTQYF.

The chain combines TRBV27 with TRBJ1-5; D unclear. Trimming stripped 2 bases from V and 6 bases from J, with 11 bases between. The CDR3 covers 14 residues. The germline V gene has CDR1 MNHEY and CDR2 SMNVEV (reference sequence). This CDR3 is CASSLDIYIQPQHF. The CDR3 DNA sequence: TGTGCCAGCAGTTTAGACATCTATATTCAGCCCCAGCATTTT.